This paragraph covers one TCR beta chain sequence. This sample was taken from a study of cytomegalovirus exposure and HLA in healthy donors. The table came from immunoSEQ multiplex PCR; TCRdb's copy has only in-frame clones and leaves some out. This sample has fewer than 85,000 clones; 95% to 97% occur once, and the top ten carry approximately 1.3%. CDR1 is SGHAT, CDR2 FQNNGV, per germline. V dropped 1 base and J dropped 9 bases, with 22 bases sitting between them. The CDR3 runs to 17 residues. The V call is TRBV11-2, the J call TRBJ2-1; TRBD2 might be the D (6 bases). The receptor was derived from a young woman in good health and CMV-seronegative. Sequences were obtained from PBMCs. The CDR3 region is CASSLAPQTRLGIEQFF. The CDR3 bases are TGTGCCAGCAGCTTAGCGCCCCAGACTAGATTAGGGATTGAGCAGTTCTTC.